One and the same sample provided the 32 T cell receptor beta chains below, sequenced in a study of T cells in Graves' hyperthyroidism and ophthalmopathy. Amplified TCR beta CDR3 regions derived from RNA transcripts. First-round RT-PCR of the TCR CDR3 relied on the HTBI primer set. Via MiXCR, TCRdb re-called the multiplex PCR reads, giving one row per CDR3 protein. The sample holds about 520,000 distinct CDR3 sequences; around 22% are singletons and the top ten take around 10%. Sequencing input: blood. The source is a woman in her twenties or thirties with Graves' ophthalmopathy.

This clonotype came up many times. CDR3 sequence (DNA): TGTGCCAGCAGTTCACGGGCGGACAGGAGCTATGGCTACACCTTC. Translating gives CASSSRADRSYGYTF. The chain combines TRBV12-3 or TRBV12-4 with TRBJ1-2, with TRBD1 matching 7 bases. With 4 bases clipped from V and 4 bases from J, the junction kept 9 bases outside the gene matches. The CDR3 contains 15 residues.

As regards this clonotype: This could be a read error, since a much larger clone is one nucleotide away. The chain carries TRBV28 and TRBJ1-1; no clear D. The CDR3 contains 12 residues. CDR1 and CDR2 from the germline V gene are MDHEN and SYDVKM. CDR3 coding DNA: TGTGCCAGCAGGATTTTTGACACTGAAGCTCTCTTT. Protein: CASRIFDTEALF.

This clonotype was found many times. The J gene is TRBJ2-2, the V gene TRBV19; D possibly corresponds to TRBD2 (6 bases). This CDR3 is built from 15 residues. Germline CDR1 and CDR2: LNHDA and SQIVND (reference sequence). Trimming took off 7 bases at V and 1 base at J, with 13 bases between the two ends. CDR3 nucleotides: TGTGCCAGTACCCAGGGACTGCTGAACACCGGGGAGCTGTTTTTT. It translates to CASTQGLLNTGELFF. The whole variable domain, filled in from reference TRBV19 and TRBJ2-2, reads DGGITQSPKYLFRKEGQNVTLSCEQNLNHDAMYWYRQDPGQGLRLIYYSQIVNDFQKGDIAEGYSVSREKKESFPLTVTSAQKNPTAFYLCASTQGLLNTGELFFGEGSRLTVL.

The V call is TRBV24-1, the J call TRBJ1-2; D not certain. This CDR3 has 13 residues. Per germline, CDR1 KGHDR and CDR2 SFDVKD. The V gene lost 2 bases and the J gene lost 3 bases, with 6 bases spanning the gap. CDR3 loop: CATSDSTHYGYTF. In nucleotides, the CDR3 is TGTGCCACCAGTGATTCAACCCACTATGGCTACACCTTC.

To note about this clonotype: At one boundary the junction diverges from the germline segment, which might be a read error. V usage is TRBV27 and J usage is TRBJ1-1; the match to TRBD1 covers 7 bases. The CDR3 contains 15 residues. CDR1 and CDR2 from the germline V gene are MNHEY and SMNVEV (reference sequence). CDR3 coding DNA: TGTGCCAGCAGTTCGCAGGGGGTCGGTGAGACTGACGCTTTCTTT. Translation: CASSSQGVGETDAFF.

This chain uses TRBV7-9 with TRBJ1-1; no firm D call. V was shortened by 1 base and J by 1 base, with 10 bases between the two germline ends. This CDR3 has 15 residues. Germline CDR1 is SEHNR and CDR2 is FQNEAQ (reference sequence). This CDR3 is CASSLVSWGNTEAFF. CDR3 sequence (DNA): TGTGCCAGCAGCTTAGTATCTTGGGGGAACACTGAAGCTTTCTTT.

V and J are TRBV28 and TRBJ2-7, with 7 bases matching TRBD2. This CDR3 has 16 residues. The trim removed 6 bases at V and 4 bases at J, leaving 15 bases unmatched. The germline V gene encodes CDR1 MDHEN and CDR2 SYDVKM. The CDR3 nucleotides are TGTGCCAGCAGCGTCCCACCGGCAGCGGGGTGGTACGAGCAGTACTTC. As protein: CASSVPPAAGWYEQYF. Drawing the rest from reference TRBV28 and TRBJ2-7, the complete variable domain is DVKVTQSSRYLVKRTGEKVFLECVQDMDHENMFWYRQDPGLGLRLIYFSYDVKMKEKGDIPEGYSVSREKKERFSLILESASTNQTSMYLCASSVPPAAGWYEQYFGPGTRLTVT.

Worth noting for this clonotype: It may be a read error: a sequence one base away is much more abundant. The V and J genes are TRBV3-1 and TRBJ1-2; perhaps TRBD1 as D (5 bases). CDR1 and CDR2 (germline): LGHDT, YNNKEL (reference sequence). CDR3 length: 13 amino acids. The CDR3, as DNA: TGTGCCTGCAGCCATATCCGCGGGGGAGGCTACACCTTC. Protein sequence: CACSHIRGGGYTF.

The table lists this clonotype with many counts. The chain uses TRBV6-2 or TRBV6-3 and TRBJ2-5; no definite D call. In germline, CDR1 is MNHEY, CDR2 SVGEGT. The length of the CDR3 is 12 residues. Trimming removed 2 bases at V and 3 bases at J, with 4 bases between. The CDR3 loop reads CASSYLEETQYF. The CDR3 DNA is TGTGCCAGCAGTTACCTAGAAGAGACCCAGTACTTC.

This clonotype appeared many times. CDR3 residues: CASGSGTSGGAETQYF. As DNA, the CDR3 is TGTGCTAGTGGAAGTGGGACTAGCGGGGGGGCGGAGACCCAGTACTTC. The chain has TRBV12-5 and TRBJ2-5; 16 nucleotides match TRBD2. The CDR3 covers 16 residues. Unmatched junction bases numbered 6, after V lost 6 bases and J lost 5 bases. Per the germline V gene, CDR1 is LGHNT and CDR2 is FRNRAP.

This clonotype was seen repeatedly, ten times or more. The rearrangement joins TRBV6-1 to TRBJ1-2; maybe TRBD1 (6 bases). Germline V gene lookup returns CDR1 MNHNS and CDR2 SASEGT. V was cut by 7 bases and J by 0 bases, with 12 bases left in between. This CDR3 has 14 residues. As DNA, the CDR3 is TGTGCCAGCAAAGAACGGACAGCTAACTATGGCTACACCTTC. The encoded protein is CASKERTANYGYTF.

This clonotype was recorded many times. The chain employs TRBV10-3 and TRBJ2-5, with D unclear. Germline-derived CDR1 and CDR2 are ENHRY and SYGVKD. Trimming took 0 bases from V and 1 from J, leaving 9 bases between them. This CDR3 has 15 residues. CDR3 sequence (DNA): TGTGCCATCAGTGAGTCTGAGAACCTCCAAGAGACCCAGTACTTC. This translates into CAISESENLQETQYF.

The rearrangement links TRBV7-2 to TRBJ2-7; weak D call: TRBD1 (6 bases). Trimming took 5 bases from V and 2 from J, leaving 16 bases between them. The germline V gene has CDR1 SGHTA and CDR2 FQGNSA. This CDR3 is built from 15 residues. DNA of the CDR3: TGTGCCAGCAGCGGTTTGGGACACTTCCCCTACGAGCAGTACTTC. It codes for CASSGLGHFPYEQYF.

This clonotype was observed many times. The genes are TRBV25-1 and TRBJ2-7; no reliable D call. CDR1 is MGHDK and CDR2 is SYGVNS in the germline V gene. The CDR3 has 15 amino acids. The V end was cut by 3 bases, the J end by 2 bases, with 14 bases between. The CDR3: CASSDVATATYEQYF. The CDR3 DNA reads TGTGCCAGCAGTGACGTCGCCACAGCGACCTACGAGCAGTACTTC.

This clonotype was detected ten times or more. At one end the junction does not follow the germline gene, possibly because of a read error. The CDR3 region is CAISEALAGGPHEQYF. In DNA, the CDR3 is TGTGCCATCAGTGAAGCACTAGCGGGGGGGCCCCACGAGCAGTACTTC. The chain joins TRBV6-1 to TRBJ2-7; 13 nucleotides match TRBD2. The length of the CDR3 is 16 residues. CDR1 is MNHNS and CDR2 is SASEGT in the germline V gene.

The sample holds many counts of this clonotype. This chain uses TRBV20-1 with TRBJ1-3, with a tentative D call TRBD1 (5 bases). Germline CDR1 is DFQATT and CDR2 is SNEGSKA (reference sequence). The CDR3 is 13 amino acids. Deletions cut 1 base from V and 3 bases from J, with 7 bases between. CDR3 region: CSARGGGGNTIYF. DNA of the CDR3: TGCAGTGCTAGAGGGGGGGGTGGAAACACCATATATTTT.

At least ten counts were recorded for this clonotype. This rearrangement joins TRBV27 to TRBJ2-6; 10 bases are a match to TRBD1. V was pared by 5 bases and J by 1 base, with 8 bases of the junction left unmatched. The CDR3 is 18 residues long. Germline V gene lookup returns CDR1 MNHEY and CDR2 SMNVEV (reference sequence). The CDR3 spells CASSPYRDRGSGANVLTF. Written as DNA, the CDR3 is TGTGCCAGCAGTCCGTATCGGGACAGGGGATCTGGGGCCAACGTCCTGACTTTC.

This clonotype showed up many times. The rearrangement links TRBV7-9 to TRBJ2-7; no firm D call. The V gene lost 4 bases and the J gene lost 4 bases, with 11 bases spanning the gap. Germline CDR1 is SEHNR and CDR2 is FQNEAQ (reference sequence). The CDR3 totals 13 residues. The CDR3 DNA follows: TGTGCCAGCAGCTATACCACTGCGTACGAGCAGTACTTC. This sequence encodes CASSYTTAYEQYF.

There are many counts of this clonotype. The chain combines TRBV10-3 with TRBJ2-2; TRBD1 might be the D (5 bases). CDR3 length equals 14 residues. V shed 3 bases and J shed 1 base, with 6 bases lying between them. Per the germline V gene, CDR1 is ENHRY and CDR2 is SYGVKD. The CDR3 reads CAISEQENTGELFF. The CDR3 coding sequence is TGTGCCATCAGTGAACAGGAGAACACCGGGGAGCTGTTTTTT.

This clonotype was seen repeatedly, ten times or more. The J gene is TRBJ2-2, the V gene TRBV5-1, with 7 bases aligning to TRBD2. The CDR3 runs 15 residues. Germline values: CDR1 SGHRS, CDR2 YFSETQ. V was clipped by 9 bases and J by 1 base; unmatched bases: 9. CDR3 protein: CATARIAGNTGELFF. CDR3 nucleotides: TGCGCCACCGCGAGAATAGCGGGGAACACCGGGGAGCTGTTTTTT.

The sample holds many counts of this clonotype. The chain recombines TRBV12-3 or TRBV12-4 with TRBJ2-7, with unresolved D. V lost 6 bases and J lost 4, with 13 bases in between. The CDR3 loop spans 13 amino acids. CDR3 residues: CASSRTDGYEQYF. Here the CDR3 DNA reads TGTGCCAGCAGCCGGACCGACGGGTACGAGCAGTACTTC.

The CDR3 DNA is TGTGCCAGCAGTGAACTGCTAGCGGGACAGTACTTC. Translated, it gives CASSELLAGQYF. The rearrangement links TRBV6-1 to TRBJ2-7, with 9 nucleotides matching TRBD2. In germline, CDR1 is MNHNS, CDR2 SASEGT. Trimming at V came to 2 bases and at J to 10 bases, leaving 3 bases not matched to a gene. This CDR3 has 12 amino acids.

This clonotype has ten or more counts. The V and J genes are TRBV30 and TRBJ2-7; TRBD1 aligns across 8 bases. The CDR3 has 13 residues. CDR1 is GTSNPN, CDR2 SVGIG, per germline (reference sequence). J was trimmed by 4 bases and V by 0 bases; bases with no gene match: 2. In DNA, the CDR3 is TGTGCCTGGAGTGTAAACAGGGGGTACGAGCAGTACTTC. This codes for CAWSVNRGYEQYF. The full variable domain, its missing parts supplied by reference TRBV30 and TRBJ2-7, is SQTIHQWPATLVQPVGSPLSLECTVEGTSNPNLYWYRQAAGRGLQLLFYSVGIGQISSEVPQNLSASRPQDRQFILSSKKLLLSDSGFYLCAWSVNRGYEQYFGPGTRLTVT.

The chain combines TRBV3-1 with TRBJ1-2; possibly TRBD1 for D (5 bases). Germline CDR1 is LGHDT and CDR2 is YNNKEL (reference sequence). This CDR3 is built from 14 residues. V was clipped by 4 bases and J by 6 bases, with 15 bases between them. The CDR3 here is CASSPIWGWHGYTF. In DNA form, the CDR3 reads TGTGCCAGCAGCCCCATCTGGGGGTGGCATGGCTACACCTTC.

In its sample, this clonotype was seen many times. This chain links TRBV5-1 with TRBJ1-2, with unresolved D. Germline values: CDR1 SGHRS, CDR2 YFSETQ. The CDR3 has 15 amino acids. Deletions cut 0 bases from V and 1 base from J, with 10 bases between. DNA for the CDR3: TGCGCCAGCAGCTTGGGTTCAGCTATTAACTATGGCTACACCTTC. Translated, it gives CASSLGSAINYGYTF.

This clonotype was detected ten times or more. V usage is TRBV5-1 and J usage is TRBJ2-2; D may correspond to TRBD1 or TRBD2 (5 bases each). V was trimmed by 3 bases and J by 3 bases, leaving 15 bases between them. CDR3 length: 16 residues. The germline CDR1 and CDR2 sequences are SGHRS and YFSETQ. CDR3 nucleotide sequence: TGCGCCAGCAGCTCCCGGCCGGGGCACGACACCGGGGAGCTGTTTTTT. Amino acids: CASSSRPGHDTGELFF.

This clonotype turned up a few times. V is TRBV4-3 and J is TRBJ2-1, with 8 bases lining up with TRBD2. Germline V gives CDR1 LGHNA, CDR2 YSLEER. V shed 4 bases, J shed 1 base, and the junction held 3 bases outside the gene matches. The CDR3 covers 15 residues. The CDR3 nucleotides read TGCGCCAGCAGCCCAGCGGGGGTGTCCTACAATGAGCAGTTCTTC. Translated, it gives CASSPAGVSYNEQFF.

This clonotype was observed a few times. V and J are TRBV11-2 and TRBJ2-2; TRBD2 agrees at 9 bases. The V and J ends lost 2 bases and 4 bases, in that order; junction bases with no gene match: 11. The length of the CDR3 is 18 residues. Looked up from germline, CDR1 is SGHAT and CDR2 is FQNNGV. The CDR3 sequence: CASSLYIRGGAVTGELFF. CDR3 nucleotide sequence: TGTGCCAGCAGCTTATATATACGCGGGGGGGCGGTCACCGGGGAGCTGTTTTTT.

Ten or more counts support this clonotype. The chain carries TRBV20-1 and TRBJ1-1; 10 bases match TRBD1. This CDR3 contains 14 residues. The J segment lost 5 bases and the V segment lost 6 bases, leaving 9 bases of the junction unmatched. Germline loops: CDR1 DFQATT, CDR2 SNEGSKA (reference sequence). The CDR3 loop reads CSARPGTGETEAFF. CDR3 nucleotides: TGCAGTGCAAGGCCGGGGACAGGGGAGACTGAAGCTTTCTTT.

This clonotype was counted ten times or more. The CDR3 nucleotides are TGCAGTGCTAGAGACTTTTACCAGGGGGCGAGCAATCAGCCCCAGCATTTT. It is translated as CSARDFYQGASNQPQHF. V and J are TRBV20-1 and TRBJ1-5; 8 bases line up with TRBD1. V trimming: 0 bases; J trimming: 1 base; junction bases outside the gene matches: 8. The V gene's germline CDR1 is DFQATT and CDR2 SNEGSKA (reference sequence). This CDR3 is built from 17 residues.

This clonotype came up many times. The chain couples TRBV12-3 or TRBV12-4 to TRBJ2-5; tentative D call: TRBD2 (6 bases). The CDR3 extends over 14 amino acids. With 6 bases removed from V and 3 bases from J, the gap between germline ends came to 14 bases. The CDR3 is CASSRGLTKETQYF. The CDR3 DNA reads TGTGCCAGCAGCCGGGGACTGACAAAAGAGACCCAGTACTTC.

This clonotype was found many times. The CDR3 DNA follows: TGCAGTGCTAACCAGAACATGAACACTGAAGCTTTCTTT. It is translated as CSANQNMNTEAFF. The chain uses TRBV20-1 and TRBJ1-1; D is uncertain. The V end lost 4 bases, the J end lost 0 bases, and 9 bases lay between the germline ends. CDR1 and CDR2 (germline): DFQATT, SNEGSKA (reference sequence). The CDR3 contains 13 residues.